Below, 17 T cell receptor beta chains from the same sample are listed, as sequenced in a study of cytomegalovirus exposure and HLA in healthy donors. This PCR relied on a set of 60 Vbeta primers and 13 Jbeta primers. Clones were read by immunoSEQ multiplex PCR, and TCRdb kept only the in-frame ones, dropping some. Of approximately 160,000 clones listed, 70% to 85% were seen once; the top ten hold 1.4% to 1.5%. The sample consisted of PBMCs. Receptor source: a woman aged 25 to 45 in good health and CMV-seropositive.

The chain is built from TRBV27 and TRBJ1-2, with a possible D match to TRBD1 (5 bases). The V end was cut by 0 bases, the J end by 4 bases, with 18 bases between. Germline V gene data show CDR1 as MNHEY and CDR2 as SMNVEV (reference sequence). The CDR3 runs 17 residues. This CDR3 reads CASSLSPRGDWGYGYTF. CDR3 in DNA: TGTGCCAGCAGTTTATCGCCCCGGGGGGATTGGGGCTATGGCTACACCTTC.

The CDR3 nucleotides read TGTGCCAGCAGCACATCGCGGGAAGCTAACTATGGCTACACCTTC. Its protein is CASSTSREANYGYTF. The chain uses TRBV9 and TRBJ1-2; no firm D call. The CDR3 consists of 15 residues. Per the germline V gene, CDR1 is SGDLS and CDR2 is YYNGEE. V was clipped by 4 bases and J by 0 bases, with 13 bases between them.

The chain links TRBV5-1 to TRBJ2-3, with D possibly TRBD2 on 5 matching bases. The germline V and J ends were trimmed by 5 bases and 2 bases, with 12 bases remaining between them. CDR3 length: 14 amino acids. The germline V gene has CDR1 SGHRS and CDR2 YFSETQ. CDR3 amino acids: CASSMEAPTDTQYF. The CDR3 DNA follows: TGCGCCAGCAGTATGGAGGCCCCCACAGATACGCAGTATTTT.

The V and J genes are TRBV21-1 and TRBJ1-1; the table gives TRBD1 as D, unverified against the DNA. TRBV21-1 is recorded as a pseudogene. This CDR3 spans 18 amino acids. The CDR3 DNA is TGTGCCAGCAGCCCCTTTACCGGGGACAGGGTCCCGATTACTGAAGCTTTCTTT. This gives the protein CASSPFTGDRVPITEAFF.

This sequence joins TRBV15 and TRBJ1-2; a possible D gene is TRBD1 (5 bases). In germline, CDR1 is LNHNV, CDR2 YYDKDF (reference sequence). The CDR3 consists of 14 residues. V gave up 8 bases and J gave up 8 bases, with 21 bases separating them. CDR3 region: CATEGPGSSGGYTF. DNA for the CDR3: TGTGCCACCGAAGGGCCAGGGTCCTCAGGAGGCTACACCTTC.

This chain joins TRBV19 and TRBJ1-1, with D unresolved. Germline V lookup: CDR1 LNHDA, CDR2 SQIVND (reference sequence). The CDR3 loop spans 15 amino acids. The germline V and J ends were trimmed by 4 bases and 1 base, with 13 bases remaining between them. The CDR3 reads CASSSRILTNTEAFF. The CDR3 nucleotides are TGTGCCAGTAGTAGTAGGATACTAACGAACACTGAAGCTTTCTTT. Drawing the rest from reference TRBV19 and TRBJ1-1, the complete variable domain is DGGITQSPKYLFRKEGQNVTLSCEQNLNHDAMYWYRQDPGQGLRLIYYSQIVNDFQKGDIAEGYSVSREKKESFPLTVTSAQKNPTAFYLCASSSRILTNTEAFFGQGTRLTVV.

This clone was seen more than once but under ten times. The rearrangement links TRBV2 to TRBJ2-3; 7 bases are a match to TRBD1. This CDR3 has 15 residues. Germline V lookup: CDR1 SNHLY, CDR2 FYNNEI. The trim removed 6 bases at V and 2 bases at J, leaving 8 bases unmatched. The CDR3 reads CASRLAGTVTDTQYF. Here the CDR3 DNA reads TGTGCCAGCAGATTGGCCGGGACAGTCACAGATACGCAGTATTTT. Looking up the rest from reference TRBV2 and TRBJ2-3 gives the full variable domain: EPEVTQTPSHQVTQMGQEVILRCVPISNHLYFYWYRQILGQKVEFLVSFYNNEISEKSEIFDDQFSVERPDGSNFTLKIRSTKLEDSAMYFCASRLAGTVTDTQYFGPGTRLTVL.

This sequence joins TRBV27 and TRBJ2-1; 11 nucleotides agree with TRBD1. J was trimmed by 0 bases and V by 3 bases; bases with no gene match: 7. CDR3 size: 18 residues. Germline assignment: CDR1 MNHEY and CDR2 SMNVEV (reference sequence). The CDR3 region is CASSLGTGGYYSYNEQFF. DNA for the CDR3: TGTGCCAGCAGTTTGGGGACAGGGGGATACTACTCCTACAATGAGCAGTTCTTC.

The chain is built from TRBV5-1 and TRBJ2-6; tentative D call: TRBD2 (6 bases). V was clipped by 4 bases and J by 1 base, with 9 bases between them. The CDR3 is 15 residues long. The germline V gene encodes CDR1 SGHRS and CDR2 YFSETQ. The DNA of the CDR3 is TGCGCCAGCAGCGACGGGGGTTCTGGGGCCAACGTCCTGACTTTC. The encoded protein is CASSDGGSGANVLTF.

This CDR3 is CASSEPGLAVYEQYF. The DNA of the CDR3 is TGCGCCAGCAGTGAACCGGGACTAGCGGTATACGAGCAGTACTTC. The V call is TRBV10-2, the J call TRBJ2-7; TRBD2 matches at 11 bases. J gave up 4 bases and V 3 bases, and 5 bases lay outside the gene matches. Germline V gene sequence: CDR1 WSHSY, CDR2 SAAADI. This CDR3 is built from 15 residues.

V gene TRBV10-1 combines with J gene TRBJ2-5, with D perhaps TRBD2 (5 bases). The CDR3 has 13 residues. Trimming pared 5 bases from V and 4 bases from J, leaving 11 bases between. CDR1 is WNHNN and CDR2 is SYGVQD in the germline V gene (reference sequence). The CDR3 here is CASSRDYRETQYF. The DNA for the CDR3 is TGCGCCAGCAGTCGAGACTATCGAGAGACCCAGTACTTC.

The chain couples TRBV5-6 to TRBJ1-4, with a tentative D call TRBD1 (5 bases). The V gene's germline CDR1 is SGHDT and CDR2 YYEEEE. V was cut by 2 bases and J by 7 bases, with 12 bases left in between. The length of the CDR3 is 14 residues. The CDR3 spells CASSLGWRGEKLFF. Written as DNA, the CDR3 is TGTGCCAGCAGCTTAGGTTGGAGGGGTGAAAAACTGTTTTTT.

The chain joins TRBV11-3 to TRBJ2-3; TRBD2 aligns across 15 bases. Germline CDR1 and CDR2: SGHNT and YENEEA. V shed 5 bases, J shed 6 bases, and the junction held 6 bases outside the gene matches. CDR3 length: 16 amino acids. CDR3 loop: CASSKGTSGRSDTQYF. CDR3 bases: TGTGCCAGCAGCAAAGGGACTAGCGGGAGGTCGGATACGCAGTATTTT.

This clone was seen a few times. J is TRBJ2-7 and V is TRBV2; no firm D call. Germline V lookup: CDR1 SNHLY, CDR2 FYNNEI. CDR3 length: 13 residues. V dropped 5 bases and J dropped 5 bases, with 13 bases sitting between them. The CDR3 reads CASSKNSFDEQYF. The CDR3 nucleotides are TGTGCCAGCAGTAAGAATAGTTTCGACGAGCAGTACTTC.

This sequence joins TRBV30 and TRBJ1-2; D ambiguous. The CDR3 length is 13 residues. V lost 5 bases and J 3 bases, leaving 13 bases between the germline ends. Looked up from germline, CDR1 is GTSNPN and CDR2 is SVGIG (reference sequence). The DNA of the CDR3 is TGTGCCTGGCGGTCCTGGCGGGACTATGGCTACACCTTC. Protein product: CAWRSWRDYGYTF.

This clone was detected only a few times. V usage is TRBV7-9 and J usage is TRBJ2-1; D uncertain. The V end lost 1 base, the J end lost 5 bases, and 9 bases lay between the germline ends. CDR1 and CDR2 from the germline V gene are SEHNR and FQNEAQ (reference sequence). The CDR3 extends over 14 amino acids. This chain's CDR3 is CASSLGLVDNEQFF. CDR3 bases: TGTGCCAGCAGCTTAGGGTTAGTGGACAATGAGCAGTTCTTC.

The chain uses TRBV7-2 and TRBJ2-7, with a weak D call TRBD1 (6 bases). The CDR3 runs to 14 residues. Germline V gene lookup returns CDR1 SGHTA and CDR2 FQGNSA. Trimming removed 4 bases at V and 0 bases at J, with 10 bases between. CDR3 sequence reads: CASSYDRSSYEQYF. The CDR3, as DNA: TGTGCCAGCAGCTACGACAGGAGCTCCTACGAGCAGTACTTC.